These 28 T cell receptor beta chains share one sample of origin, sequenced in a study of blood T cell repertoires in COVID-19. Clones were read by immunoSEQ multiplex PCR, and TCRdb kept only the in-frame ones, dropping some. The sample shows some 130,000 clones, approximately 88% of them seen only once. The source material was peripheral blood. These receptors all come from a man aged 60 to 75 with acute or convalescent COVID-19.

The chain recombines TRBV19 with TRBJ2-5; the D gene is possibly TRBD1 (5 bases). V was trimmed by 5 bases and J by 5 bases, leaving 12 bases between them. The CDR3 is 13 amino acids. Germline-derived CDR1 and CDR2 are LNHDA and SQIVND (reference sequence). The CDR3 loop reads CASSVQGRETQYF. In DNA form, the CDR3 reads TGTGCCAGTAGTGTCCAGGGCCGGGAGACCCAGTACTTC.

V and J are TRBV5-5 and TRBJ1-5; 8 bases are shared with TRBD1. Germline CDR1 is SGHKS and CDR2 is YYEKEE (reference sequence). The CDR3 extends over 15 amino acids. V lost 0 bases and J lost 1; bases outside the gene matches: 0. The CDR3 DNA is TGTGCCAGCAGCTTGGGGACAGGGAGCAATCAGCCCCAGCATTTT. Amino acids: CASSLGTGSNQPQHF.

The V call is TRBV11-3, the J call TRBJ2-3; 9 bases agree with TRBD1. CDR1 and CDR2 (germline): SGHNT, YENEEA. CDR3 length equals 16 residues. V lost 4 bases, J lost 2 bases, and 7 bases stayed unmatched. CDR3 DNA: TGTGCCAGCAGCTCTCGGGGGACAGGGTTCACAGATACGCAGTATTTT. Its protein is CASSSRGTGFTDTQYF.

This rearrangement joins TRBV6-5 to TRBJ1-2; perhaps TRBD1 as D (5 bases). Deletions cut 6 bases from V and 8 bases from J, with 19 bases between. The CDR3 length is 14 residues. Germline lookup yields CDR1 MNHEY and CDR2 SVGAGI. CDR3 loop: CASRVSGDPLGYTF. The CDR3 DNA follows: TGTGCCAGCAGGGTCTCGGGGGATCCGTTAGGCTACACCTTC.

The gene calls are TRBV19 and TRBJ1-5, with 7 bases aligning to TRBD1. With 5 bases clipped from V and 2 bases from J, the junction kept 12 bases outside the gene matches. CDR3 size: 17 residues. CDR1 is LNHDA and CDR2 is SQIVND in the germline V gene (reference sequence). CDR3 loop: CASSWDSSRERNQPQHF. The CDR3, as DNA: TGTGCCAGTAGTTGGGACAGTAGCCGTGAGCGCAATCAGCCCCAGCATTTT.

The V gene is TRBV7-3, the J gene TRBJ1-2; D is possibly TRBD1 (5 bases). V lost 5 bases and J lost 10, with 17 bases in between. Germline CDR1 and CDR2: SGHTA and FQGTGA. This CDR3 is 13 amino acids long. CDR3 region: CASSQWDSSDYTF. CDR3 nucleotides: TGTGCCAGCAGCCAATGGGACTCCTCGGACTACACCTTC.

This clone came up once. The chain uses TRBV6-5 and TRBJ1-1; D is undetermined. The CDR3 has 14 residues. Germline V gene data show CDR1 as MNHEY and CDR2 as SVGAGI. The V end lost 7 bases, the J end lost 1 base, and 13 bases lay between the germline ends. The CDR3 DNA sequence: TGTGCCAGCACCCTTCCCCTAGAGAACACTGAAGCTTTCTTT. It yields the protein CASTLPLENTEAFF.

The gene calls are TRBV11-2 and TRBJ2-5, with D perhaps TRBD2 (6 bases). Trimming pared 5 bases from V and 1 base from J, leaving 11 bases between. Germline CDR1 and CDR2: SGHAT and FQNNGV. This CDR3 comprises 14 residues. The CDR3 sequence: CASSLPGSQETQYF. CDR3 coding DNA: TGTGCCAGCAGCCTACCCGGGAGCCAAGAGACCCAGTACTTC.

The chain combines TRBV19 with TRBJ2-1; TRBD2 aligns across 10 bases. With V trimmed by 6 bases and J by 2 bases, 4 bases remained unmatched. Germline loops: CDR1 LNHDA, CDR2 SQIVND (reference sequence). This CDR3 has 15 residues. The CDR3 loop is CASSNLAGAYNEQFF. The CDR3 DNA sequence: TGTGCCAGTAGCAACCTAGCGGGAGCCTACAATGAGCAGTTCTTC.

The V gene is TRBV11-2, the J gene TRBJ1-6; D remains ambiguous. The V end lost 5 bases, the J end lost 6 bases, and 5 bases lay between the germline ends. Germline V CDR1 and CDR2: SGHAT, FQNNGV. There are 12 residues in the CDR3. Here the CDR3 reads CASSLFNSPLHF. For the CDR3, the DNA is TGTGCCAGCAGCCTCTTTAATTCACCCCTCCACTTT.

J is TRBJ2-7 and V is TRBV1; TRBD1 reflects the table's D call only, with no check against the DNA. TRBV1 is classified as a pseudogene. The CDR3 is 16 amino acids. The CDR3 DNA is TGCACCAGCAGCCGGCCCTGGACAGATCTTCCCTACGAGCAGTACTTC. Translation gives CTSSRPWTDLPYEQYF.

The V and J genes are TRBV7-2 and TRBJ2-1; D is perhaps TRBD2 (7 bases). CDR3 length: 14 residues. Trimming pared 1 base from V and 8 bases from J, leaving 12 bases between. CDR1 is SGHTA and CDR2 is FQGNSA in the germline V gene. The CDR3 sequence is CASSLGGGAYEQFF. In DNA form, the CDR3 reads TGTGCCAGCAGCTTAGGTGGGGGGGCCTATGAGCAGTTCTTC.

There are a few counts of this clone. The CDR3: CASSRRQNTGELFF. DNA of the CDR3: TGTGCCAGCAGCCGAAGACAGAACACCGGGGAGCTGTTTTTT. This chain connects TRBV5-6 to TRBJ2-2; D uncertain. V lost 4 bases, J lost 1 base, and 8 bases lay in between. Germline V gives CDR1 SGHDT, CDR2 YYEEEE. This CDR3 contains 14 residues.

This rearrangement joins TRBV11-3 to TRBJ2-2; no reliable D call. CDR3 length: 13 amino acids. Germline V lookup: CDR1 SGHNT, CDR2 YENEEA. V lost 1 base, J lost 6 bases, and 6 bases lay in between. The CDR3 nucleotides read TGTGCCAGCAGCTTAGTACGGGCCGGGGAGCTGTTTTTT. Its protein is CASSLVRAGELFF. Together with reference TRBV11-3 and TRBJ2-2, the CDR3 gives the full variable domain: EAGVVQSPRYKIIEKKQPVAFWCNPISGHNTLYWYLQNLGQGPELLIRYENEEAVDDSQLPKDRFSAERLKGVDSTLKIQPAELGDSAVYLCASSLVRAGELFFGEGSRLTVL.

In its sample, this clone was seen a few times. For the CDR3, the DNA is TGCGCCAGCAGCCATTCTGACAGGGTGCCTAACGAGCAGTACTTC. This sequence encodes CASSHSDRVPNEQYF. The gene calls are TRBV4-1 and TRBJ2-7, with 7 bases lining up with TRBD1. Germline CDR1 is MGHRA and CDR2 is YSYEKL. The CDR3 has 15 amino acids. V lost 3 bases, J lost 5 bases, and 10 bases stayed unmatched.

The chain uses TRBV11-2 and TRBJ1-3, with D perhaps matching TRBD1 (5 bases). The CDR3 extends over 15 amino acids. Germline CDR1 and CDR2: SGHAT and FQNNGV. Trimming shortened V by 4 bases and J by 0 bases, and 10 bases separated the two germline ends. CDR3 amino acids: CASSSPTGSGNTIYF. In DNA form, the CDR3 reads TGTGCCAGCAGCTCGCCAACAGGCTCTGGAAACACCATATATTTT. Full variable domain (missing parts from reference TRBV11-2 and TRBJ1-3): EAGVAQSPRYKIIEKRQSVAFWCNPISGHATLYWYQQILGQGPKLLIQFQNNGVVDDSQLPKDRFSAERLKGVDSTLKIQPAKLEDSAVYLCASSSPTGSGNTIYFGEGSWLTVV.

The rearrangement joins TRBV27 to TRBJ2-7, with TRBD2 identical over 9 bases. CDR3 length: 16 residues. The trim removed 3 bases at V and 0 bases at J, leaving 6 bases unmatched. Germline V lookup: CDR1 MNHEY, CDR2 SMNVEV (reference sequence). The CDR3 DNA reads TGTGCCAGCAGTTTTTCGCGTAGCGGGAGCTCCTACGAGCAGTACTTC. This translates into CASSFSRSGSSYEQYF.

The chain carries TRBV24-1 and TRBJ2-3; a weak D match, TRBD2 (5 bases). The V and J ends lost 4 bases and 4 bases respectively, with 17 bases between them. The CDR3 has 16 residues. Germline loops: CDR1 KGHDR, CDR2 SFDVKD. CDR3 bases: TGTGCCACCAGTGACTCGGATACTAGTTGGGCAGATACGCAGTATTTT. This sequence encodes CATSDSDTSWADTQYF.

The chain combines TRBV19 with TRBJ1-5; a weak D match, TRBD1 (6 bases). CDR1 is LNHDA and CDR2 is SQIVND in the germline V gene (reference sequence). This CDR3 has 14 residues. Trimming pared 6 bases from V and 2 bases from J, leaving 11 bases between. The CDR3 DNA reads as TGTGCCAGTAGCAGGGGTACTGGCAATCAGCCCCAGCATTTT. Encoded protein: CASSRGTGNQPQHF.

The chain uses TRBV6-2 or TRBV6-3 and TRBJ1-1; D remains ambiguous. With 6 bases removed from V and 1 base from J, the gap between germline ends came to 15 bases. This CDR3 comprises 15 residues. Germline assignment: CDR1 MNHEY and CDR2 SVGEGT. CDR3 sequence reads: CASSPIGVRNTEAFF. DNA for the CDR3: TGTGCCAGCAGCCCGATCGGGGTGAGGAACACTGAAGCTTTCTTT.

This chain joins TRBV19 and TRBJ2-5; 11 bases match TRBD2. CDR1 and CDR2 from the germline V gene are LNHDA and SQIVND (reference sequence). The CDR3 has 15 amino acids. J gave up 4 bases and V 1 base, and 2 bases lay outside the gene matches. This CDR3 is CASSIVSGGVETQYF. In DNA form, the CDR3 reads TGTGCCAGTAGTATAGTTAGCGGGGGGGTAGAGACCCAGTACTTC.

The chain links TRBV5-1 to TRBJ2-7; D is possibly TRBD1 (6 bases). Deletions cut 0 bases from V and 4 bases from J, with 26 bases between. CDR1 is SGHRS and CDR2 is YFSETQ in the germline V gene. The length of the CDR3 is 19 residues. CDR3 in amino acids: CASSLVGWWGTTRGYEQYF. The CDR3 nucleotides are TGCGCCAGCAGCTTGGTTGGATGGTGGGGGACAACCCGTGGGTACGAGCAGTACTTC.

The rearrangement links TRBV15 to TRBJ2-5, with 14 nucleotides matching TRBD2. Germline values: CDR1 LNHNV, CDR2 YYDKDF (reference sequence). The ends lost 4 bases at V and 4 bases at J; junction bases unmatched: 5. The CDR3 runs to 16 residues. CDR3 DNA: TGTGCCACCAGCACACCAGGGACTAGCGGGAGAGAGACCCAGTACTTC. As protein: CATSTPGTSGRETQYF.

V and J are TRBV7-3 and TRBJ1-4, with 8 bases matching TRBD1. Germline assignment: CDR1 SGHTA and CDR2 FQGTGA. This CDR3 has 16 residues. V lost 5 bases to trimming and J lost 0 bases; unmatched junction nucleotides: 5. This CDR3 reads CASSPTGETTNEKLFF. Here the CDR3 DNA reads TGTGCCAGCAGCCCGACAGGGGAGACAACTAATGAAAAACTGTTTTTT.

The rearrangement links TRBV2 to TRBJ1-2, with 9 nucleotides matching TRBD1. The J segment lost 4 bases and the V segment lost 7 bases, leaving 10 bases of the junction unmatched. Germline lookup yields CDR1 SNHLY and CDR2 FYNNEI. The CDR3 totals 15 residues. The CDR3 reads CASTGQGPNIYGYTF. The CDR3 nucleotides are TGTGCCAGCACTGGACAGGGGCCTAATATCTATGGCTACACCTTC. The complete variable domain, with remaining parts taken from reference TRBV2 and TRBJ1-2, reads EPEVTQTPSHQVTQMGQEVILRCVPISNHLYFYWYRQILGQKVEFLVSFYNNEISEKSEIFDDQFSVERPDGSNFTLKIRSTKLEDSAMYFCASTGQGPNIYGYTFGSGTRLTVV.

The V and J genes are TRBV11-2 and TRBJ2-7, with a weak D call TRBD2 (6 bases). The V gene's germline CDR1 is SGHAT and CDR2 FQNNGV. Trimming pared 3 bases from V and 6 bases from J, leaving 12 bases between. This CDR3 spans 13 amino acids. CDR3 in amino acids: CASSFRMGGEQYF. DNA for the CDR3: TGTGCCAGCAGCTTTCGGATGGGGGGCGAGCAGTACTTC.

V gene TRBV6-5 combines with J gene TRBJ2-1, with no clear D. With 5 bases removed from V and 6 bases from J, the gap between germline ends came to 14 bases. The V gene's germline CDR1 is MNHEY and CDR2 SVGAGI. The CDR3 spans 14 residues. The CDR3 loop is CASSPPPRFNEQFF. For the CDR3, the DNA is TGTGCCAGCAGTCCACCCCCCAGGTTCAATGAGCAGTTCTTC.

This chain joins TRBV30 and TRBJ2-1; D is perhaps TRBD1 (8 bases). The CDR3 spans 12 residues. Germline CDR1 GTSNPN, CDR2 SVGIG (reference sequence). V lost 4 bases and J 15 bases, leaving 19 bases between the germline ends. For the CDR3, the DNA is TGTGCCTGGACCCGATACAGGGGGGGAGGGTTCTTC. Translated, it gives CAWTRYRGGGFF.